The 2 T cell receptor beta chains given below trace back to one sample, sequenced in a study of Graves' ophthalmopathy and Graves' hyperthyroidism. RNA transcripts were the template, and TCR beta CDR3 regions were amplified from them. First-round RT-PCR employed HTBI primers, with a second-round multiplex PCR after it. One entry per CDR3 protein results from TCRdb running MiXCR on the multiplex PCR reads. Of over a million distinct CDR3 sequences in the sample, about 36% were seen once. The sequenced material came from peripheral blood or thyroid tissue (not recorded which). Every receptor here comes from an adult man with Graves' hyperthyroidism.

Points on this clonotype: Possible read error: a much larger clone is one base away. This sequence joins TRBV2 and TRBJ1-2; maybe TRBD1 (6 bases). V was pared by 5 bases and J by 0 bases, with 16 bases between. This CDR3 is built from 16 residues. The germline gives CDR1 SNHLY, CDR2 FYNNEI. CDR3 sequence reads: CASSRDTALANYGYTF. In DNA, the CDR3 is TGTGCCAGCAGTCGGGACACCGCTTTAGCTAACTATGGCTACACCTTC. Using reference TRBV2 and TRBJ1-2 for the parts outside the CDR3, the full variable domain is EPEVTQTPSHQVTQMGQEVILRCVPISNHLYFYWYRQILGQKVEFLVSFYNNEISEKSEIFDDQFSVERPDGSNFTLKIRSTKLEDSAMYFCASSRDTALANYGYTFGSGTRLTVV.

The CDR3 here is CASSFRRDRGQPQHF. In DNA, the CDR3 is TGTGCCAGCAGCTTCAGACGGGACAGGGGGCAGCCCCAGCATTTT. The chain combines TRBV7-2 with TRBJ1-5, with 11 bases identical to TRBD1. The CDR3 sequence is 15 residues long. Germline values: CDR1 SGHTA, CDR2 FQGNSA. V shed 3 bases, J shed 7 bases, and the junction held 5 bases outside the gene matches.